The T cell receptor (beta chain) under discussion was sequenced for a study of T cell repertoires in cytomegalovirus infection. About the study: Public TCR beta signature analysis indicated the presence of both CMV infection and matching HLA type.

There are many counts of this clonotype. TCRdb processed the reads anew with MiXCR; each CDR3 protein has one entry. The sample includes some 180,000 distinct CDR3 sequences, roughly a fifth of them seen just once. With 5 bases clipped from V and 2 bases from J, the junction kept 6 bases outside the gene matches. The CDR3 sequence is 16 residues long. CDR1 is SEHNR and CDR2 is FQNEAQ in the germline V gene (reference sequence). This TCR was sampled from a human donor in good health (CMV status not recorded). Some clones in this sample may be carry-over from other donors' samples. Sequencing was performed on PBMCs. The rearrangement links TRBV7-9 to TRBJ1-4; 9 bases map to TRBD1. The CDR3 DNA sequence: TGTGCCAGCAGCCGGGACAGGGCGGTCACTAATGAAAAACTGTTTTTT. Translation gives CASSRDRAVTNEKLFF. The whole variable domain, filled in from reference TRBV7-9 and TRBJ1-4, reads DTGVSQNPRHKITKRGQNVTFRCDPISEHNRLYWYRQTLGQGPEFLTYFQNEAQLEKSRLLSDRFSAERPKGSFSTLEIQRTEQGDSAMYLCASSRDRAVTNEKLFFGSGTQLSVL.